The 12 T cell receptor beta chains listed next were all sequenced from one sample in a study of CD8 T cells in ankylosing spondylitis. TCRdb passed the 5' RACE reads through MiXCR, listing each CDR3 protein once. The table records some 270,000 distinct CDR3 sequences, 15% to 20% of them present only once. Source material: blood, either unsorted or a sorted T cell fraction (not recorded which). These receptors were taken from a male donor with ankylosing spondylitis or in good health (not recorded which).

This clonotype occurred a few times. The rearrangement joins TRBV4-1 to TRBJ1-2; 7 bases align to TRBD1. The CDR3 covers 15 residues. Trimming at V came to 0 bases and at J to 6 bases, leaving 7 bases not matched to a gene. CDR1 and CDR2 (germline): MGHRA, YSYEKL. The CDR3 bases are TGCGCCAGCAGCCAAGAGGGGGAGGGGGCCCATGGCTACACCTTC. It translates to CASSQEGEGAHGYTF.

This clonotype was picked up a small number of times. This chain uses TRBV12-5 with TRBJ2-5; no clear D gene. With 6 bases removed from V and 4 bases from J, the gap between germline ends came to 15 bases. The CDR3 is made up of 14 amino acids. CDR1 is LGHNT and CDR2 is FRNRAP in the germline V gene. CDR3 protein: CASGTRLGLETQYF. The CDR3 DNA follows: TGTGCTAGTGGGACCCGTTTGGGTTTAGAGACCCAGTACTTC.

This chain joins TRBV6-6 and TRBJ2-7, with unresolved D. The CDR3 length is 13 residues. Germline V CDR1 and CDR2: MNHNY, SVGAGI (reference sequence). V was clipped by 5 bases and J by 5 bases, with 13 bases between them. This chain's CDR3 is CASSPYFEDEQYF. CDR3 bases: TGTGCCAGCAGTCCTTATTTTGAAGACGAGCAGTACTTC.

V and J are TRBV5-1 and TRBJ2-7, with 7 bases that match TRBD2. The germline V gene encodes CDR1 SGHRS and CDR2 YFSETQ. This CDR3 spans 15 amino acids. V was clipped by 4 bases and J by 2 bases; unmatched bases: 9. DNA of the CDR3: TGCGCCAGCAGCCAACGGTGGGGGGGAGCCTACGAGCAGTACTTC. Encoded protein: CASSQRWGGAYEQYF. The whole variable domain, filled in from reference TRBV5-1 and TRBJ2-7, reads KAGVTQTPRYLIKTRGQQVTLSCSPISGHRSVSWYQQTPGQGLQFLFEYFSETQRNKGNFPGRFSGRQFSNSRSEMNVSTLELGDSALYLCASSQRWGGAYEQYFGPGTRLTVT.

This clonotype was counted a few times. The CDR3 region is CASSYTGTSTDTQYF. The CDR3 DNA follows: TGTGCCAGCAGCTACACAGGGACTAGCACAGATACGCAGTATTTT. The chain joins TRBV7-3 to TRBJ2-3; D is possibly TRBD1 or TRBD2 (6 bases each). The germline V gene has CDR1 SGHTA and CDR2 FQGTGA. The CDR3 has 15 residues. V was shortened by 4 bases and J by 0 bases, with 11 bases between the two germline ends.

In this sample, this clonotype turned up once. The chain carries TRBV28 and TRBJ2-5; 8 positions agree with TRBD1. The CDR3 covers 14 residues. V shed 5 bases, J shed 5 bases, and the junction held 7 bases outside the gene matches. The germline CDR1 and CDR2 sequences are MDHEN and SYDVKM. CDR3 nucleotide sequence: TGTGCCAGCAGTCCGAGGACAGGGTTGGAGACCCAGTACTTC. It is translated as CASSPRTGLETQYF.

This clonotype came up many times. This sequence joins TRBV7-9 and TRBJ2-7, with D uncertain. The ends were cut back, 3 bases at V and 3 bases at J, with 9 bases in the middle. The CDR3 runs to 13 residues. The germline V gene has CDR1 SEHNR and CDR2 FQNEAQ (reference sequence). The CDR3 coding sequence is TGTGCCAGCAGCTTGCCAGGCGGCTACGAGCAGTACTTC. It codes for CASSLPGGYEQYF.

The rearrangement links TRBV3-1 to TRBJ2-5, with a tentative D call TRBD2 (5 bases). V lost 1 base and J lost 2, with 14 bases in between. In germline, CDR1 is LGHDT, CDR2 YNNKEL (reference sequence). This CDR3 region has 16 residues. CDR3 in DNA: TGTGCCAGCAGCCAAGGGAGAGGGATTGGGCAAGAGACCCAGTACTTC. Residues: CASSQGRGIGQETQYF.

Many counts were recorded for this clonotype. The chain links TRBV4-1 to TRBJ2-7; the match to TRBD2 covers 9 bases. CDR1 MGHRA and CDR2 YSYEKL come from the germline V gene. This CDR3 is 13 amino acids long. Trimming cost V 10 bases and J 6 bases; bases outside gene matches: 10. Written as DNA, the CDR3 is TGCGCCACCCAACCTGAGACTAGCGGCGAGCAGTACTTC. Translating gives CATQPETSGEQYF.

The rearrangement uses TRBV9 and TRBJ2-3, with 12 bases that match TRBD2. V shed 3 bases and J 6 bases; nucleotides not matched to a gene: 5. The germline gives CDR1 SGDLS, CDR2 YYNGEE. The length of the CDR3 is 15 residues. In DNA form, the CDR3 reads TGTGCCAGCAGCGCGACTAGCGGGAGATTGGATACGCAGTATTTT. It codes for CASSATSGRLDTQYF.

This clonotype has a handful of counts. V usage is TRBV27 and J usage is TRBJ1-6, with D hard to call. V was shortened by 5 bases and J by 6 bases, with 20 bases between the two germline ends. From germline, CDR1 is MNHEY and CDR2 SMNVEV (reference sequence). The CDR3 has 17 residues. For the CDR3, the DNA is TGTGCCAGCAGTGCCCATTACGGGAAGGGATTTAATTCACCCCTCCACTTT. It is translated as CASSAHYGKGFNSPLHF.

This clonotype was counted a few times. The chain joins TRBV5-1 to TRBJ2-5; possible D gene TRBD1, 6 bases. V was trimmed by 4 bases and J by 0 bases, leaving 13 bases between them. CDR3 size: 15 residues. Germline CDR1 SGHRS, CDR2 YFSETQ. For the CDR3, the DNA is TGCGCCAGCAGCGACAGGACCCAGTACCAAGAGACCCAGTACTTC. Residues: CASSDRTQYQETQYF.